Presented here are 2 T cell receptor beta chains from one specimen sequenced in a study of CD8+CD57+ T cells in acquired aplastic anemia. Using genomic DNA as the template, TCR beta VDJ and CDR3 profiling was carried out. TCRdb called the reads again in MiXCR, with one record for every CDR3 protein. The data hold 120,000 or so distinct CDR3 sequences, with 55% to 60% observed a single time. All sequencing subjects had displayed CD8+CD57+ cell expansion on flow cytometry. Sequenced: sorted CD4+, CD8+, or CD8+CD57+ T cells (not recorded which) from PBMCs. These receptors were obtained from a human donor with aplastic anemia.

Remarks on this clonotype: Compared with germline, one end of the junction differs, possibly owing to a read error. J is TRBJ2-3 and V is TRBV10-3; 7 bases are a match to TRBD1. From germline, CDR1 is ENHRY and CDR2 SYGVKD. This CDR3 region has 15 residues. CDR3 residues: CATRLEQGPTDTQYF. The CDR3 nucleotides read TGTGCCACCAGACTCGAACAGGGGCCCACAGATACGCAGTACTTT.

This chain's CDR3 is CASSTRGGTEAFF. CDR3 bases: TGTGCCAGCAGCACCAGGGGAGGGACTGAAGCTTTCTTT. The chain couples TRBV9 to TRBJ1-1, with a possible D match to TRBD1 (6 bases). Germline loops: CDR1 SGDLS, CDR2 YYNGEE. V shed 4 bases and J shed 5 bases, with 12 bases lying between them. This CDR3 region has 13 residues.